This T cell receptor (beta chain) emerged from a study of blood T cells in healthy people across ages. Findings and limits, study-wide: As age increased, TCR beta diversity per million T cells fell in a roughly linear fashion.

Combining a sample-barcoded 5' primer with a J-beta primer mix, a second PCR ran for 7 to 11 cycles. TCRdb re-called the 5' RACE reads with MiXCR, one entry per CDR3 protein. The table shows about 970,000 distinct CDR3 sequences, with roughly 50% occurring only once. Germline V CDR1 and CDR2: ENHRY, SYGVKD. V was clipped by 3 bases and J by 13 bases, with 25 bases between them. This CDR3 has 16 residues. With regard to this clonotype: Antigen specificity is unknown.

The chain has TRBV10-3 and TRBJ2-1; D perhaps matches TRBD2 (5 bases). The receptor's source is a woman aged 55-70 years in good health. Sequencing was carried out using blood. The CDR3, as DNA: TGTGCCATCAGTGATCGTGGGAGAGGGTTGGGAGAGACCCAGTTCTTC. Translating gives CAISDRGRGLGETQFF.